This T cell receptor (beta chain) was captured by sequencing in a study of blood T cell repertoires in COVID-19. The method was immunoSEQ multiplex PCR; TCRdb's version includes in-frame clones alone and lacks a portion of them. There are a few hundred thousand clones in the sample; around 88% occur only once, and about 1.3% lies in the top ten. This clone occurred a few times. Germline CDR1 SGHRS, CDR2 YFSETQ. V lost 0 bases and J 1 base, leaving 7 bases between the germline ends. The CDR3 is 14 amino acids. The rearrangement joins TRBV5-1 to TRBJ1-1; D might be TRBD1 (6 bases). The sequence derives from a man older than 75 with acute or convalescent COVID-19. The sequencing sample was made of peripheral blood. In DNA, the CDR3 is TGCGCCAGCAGCTTGGTAGGGGGGAACACTGAAGCTTTCTTT. This sequence encodes CASSLVGGNTEAFF.